This record concerns one TCR beta chain sequence. This entry is derived from a study of blood T cell repertoires in COVID-19. At the level of the study: Nucleic acid was either cDNA or gDNA, and it came from T cells, B-cell-depleted T cells, or PBMCs.

Using immunoSEQ multiplex PCR, the repertoire was profiled, and TCRdb retains in-frame clones only, with some absent. Here the sample spans over 400,000 clones, 75% to 90% being singletons. J lost 4 bases, V lost 3 bases, and 4 bases had no gene match. From germline, CDR1 is SGHRS and CDR2 YFSETQ. The CDR3 totals 15 residues. V gene TRBV5-1 combines with J gene TRBJ1-6; 7 bases fit TRBD1. The sequence derives from a woman aged 60-75 years who had recovered from COVID-19. The specimen was PBMCs or T cells enriched from blood (not recorded which). This CDR3 reads CASSSGTVYNSPLHF. The DNA for the CDR3 is TGCGCCAGCAGCTCCGGGACAGTGTATAATTCACCCCTCCACTTT.